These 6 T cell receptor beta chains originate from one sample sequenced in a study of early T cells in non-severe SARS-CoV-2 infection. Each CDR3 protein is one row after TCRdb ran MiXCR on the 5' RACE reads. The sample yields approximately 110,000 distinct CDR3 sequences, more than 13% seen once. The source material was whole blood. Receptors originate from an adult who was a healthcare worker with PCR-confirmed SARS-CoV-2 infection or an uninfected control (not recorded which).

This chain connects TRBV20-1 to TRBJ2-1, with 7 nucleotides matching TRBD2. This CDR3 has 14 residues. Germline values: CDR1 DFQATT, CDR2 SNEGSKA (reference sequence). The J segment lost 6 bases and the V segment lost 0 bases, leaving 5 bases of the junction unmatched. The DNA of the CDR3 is TGCAGTGCTAGAGATTCTGCGGGGGTCAATGAGCAGTTCTTC. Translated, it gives CSARDSAGVNEQFF.

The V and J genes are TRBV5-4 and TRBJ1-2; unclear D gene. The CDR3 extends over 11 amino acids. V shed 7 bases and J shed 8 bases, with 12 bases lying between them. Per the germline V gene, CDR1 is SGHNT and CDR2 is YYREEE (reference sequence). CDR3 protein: CASGGPGGYTF. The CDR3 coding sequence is TGTGCCAGCGGCGGGCCGGGAGGCTACACCTTC. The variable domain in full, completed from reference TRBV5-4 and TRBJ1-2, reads ETGVTQSPTHLIKTRGQQVTLRCSSQSGHNTVSWYQQALGQGPQFIFQYYREEENGRGNFPPRFSGLQFPNYSSELNVNALELDDSALYLCASGGPGGYTFGSGTRLTVV.

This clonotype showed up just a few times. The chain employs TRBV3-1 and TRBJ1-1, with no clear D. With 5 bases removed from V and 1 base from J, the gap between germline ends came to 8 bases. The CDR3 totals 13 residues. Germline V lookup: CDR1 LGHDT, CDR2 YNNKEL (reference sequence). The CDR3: CASSATPNTEAFF. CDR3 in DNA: TGTGCCAGCAGCGCCACTCCGAACACTGAAGCTTTCTTT.

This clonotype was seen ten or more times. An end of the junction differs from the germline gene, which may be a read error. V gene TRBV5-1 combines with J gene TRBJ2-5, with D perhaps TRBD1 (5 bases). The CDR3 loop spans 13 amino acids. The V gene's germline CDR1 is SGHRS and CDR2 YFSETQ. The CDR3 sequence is CASSLGQQETQYF. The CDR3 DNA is TGTGCCAGCAGCTTGGGGCAGCAAGAGACCCAGTACTTC.

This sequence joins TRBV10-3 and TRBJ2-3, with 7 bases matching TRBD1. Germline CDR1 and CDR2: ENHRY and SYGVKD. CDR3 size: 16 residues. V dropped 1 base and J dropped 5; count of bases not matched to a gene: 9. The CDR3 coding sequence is TGTGCCATCAGTGAGTGGGACAGCTCCCTCGGAGATACGCAGTATTTT. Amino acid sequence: CAISEWDSSLGDTQYF.

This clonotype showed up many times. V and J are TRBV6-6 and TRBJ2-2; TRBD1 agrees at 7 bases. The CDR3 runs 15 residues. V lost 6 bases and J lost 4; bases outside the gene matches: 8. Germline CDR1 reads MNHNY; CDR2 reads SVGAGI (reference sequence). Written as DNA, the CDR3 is TGTGCCAGCAGGGGGGACAGTCCCGTCACCGGGGAGCTGTTTTTT. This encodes CASRGDSPVTGELFF.